The 4 T cell receptor beta chains below were found in one sample sequenced in a study of blood T cell repertoires in COVID-19. Profiled with immunoSEQ multiplex PCR; TCRdb holds only in-frame clones, not every one. The sample holds 6,000 to 8,500 clones, more than 70% seen once. Specimen: peripheral blood. These receptor sequences come from an older woman with active COVID-19.

The chain couples TRBV25-1 to TRBJ1-2; D gene ambiguous. The CDR3 runs 11 residues. CDR1 is MGHDK, CDR2 SYGVNS, per germline. Trimming cost V 10 bases and J 3 bases, with 9 bases left between them. CDR3 amino acids: CATSDYYGYTF. Here the CDR3 DNA reads TGTGCCACCTCAGACTACTATGGCTACACCTTC.

The chain uses TRBV11-2 and TRBJ2-1, with 11 bases identical to TRBD2. Germline V gives CDR1 SGHAT, CDR2 FQNNGV. J lost 10 bases, V lost 1 base, and 6 bases had no gene match. The CDR3 is 15 amino acids. The chain's CDR3 is CASSLVSASGREQFF. The CDR3 bases are TGTGCCAGCAGCTTAGTATCCGCTAGCGGGAGGGAGCAGTTCTTC.

The V and J genes are TRBV19 and TRBJ1-1; perhaps TRBD1 as D (6 bases). V lost 7 bases to trimming and J lost 9 bases, with 18 bases between them. CDR3 size: 13 residues. Per the germline V gene, CDR1 is LNHDA and CDR2 is SQIVND (reference sequence). The CDR3 region is CASTSGGGGQAFF. The CDR3 DNA sequence: TGTGCCAGTACCTCGGGGGGGGGCGGACAAGCTTTCTTT.

This chain uses TRBV3-1 (or the pseudogene TRBV3-2) with TRBJ2-5; D unclear. Germline V gene lookup returns CDR1 LGHDT and CDR2 YNNKEL (reference sequence). The V and J ends lost 5 bases and 5 bases respectively, with 21 bases between them. This CDR3 comprises 16 residues. The CDR3 loop is CASSGLGPISSETQYF. CDR3 coding DNA: TGTGCCAGCAGCGGGCTGGGTCCCATTTCTTCTGAGACCCAGTACTTC.